This T cell receptor beta chain was sequenced in a study of cytomegalovirus exposure and HLA in healthy donors. This CDR3 region has 17 residues. The V gene's germline CDR1 is MNHEY and CDR2 SMNVEV (reference sequence). The V and J ends lost 5 bases and 4 bases respectively, with 20 bases between them. About this clone: Antigen: not known.

Study results and limitations: Most of the TCR beta V segments (in an earlier analysis) were productive either about 87% or about 30% of the time. Sequencing probably produced one cluster of sequence variants that were highly shared. Most TCR sequences were rare, but some public TCRs occurred in many donors.

PCR primers comprised 60 Vbeta and 13 Jbeta primers. The data were produced by immunoSEQ multiplex PCR, yet TCRdb's version contains in-frame clones alone and is incomplete. The sample contains more than 150,000 clones, roughly 87% of which appear only once. V and J are TRBV27 and TRBJ2-2; TRBD2 is a possible D gene (7 bases). The specimen sequenced was PBMCs. The TCR originated in a girl under three years old in good health and CMV-seronegative. The CDR3 nucleotides are TGTGCCAGCAGTCTAGTAGGGGGGGCGGGGTTCACCGGGGAGCTGTTTTTT. Translating gives CASSLVGGAGFTGELFF.